Listed here are 21 T cell receptor beta chains from one sample, sequenced in a study of T cells after yellow fever vaccination. A single record per CDR3 protein comes from TCRdb applying MiXCR to the 5' RACE reads. The sample contains about 240,000 distinct CDR3 sequences, less than 9% of which appear only once. Sequences were derived from CD4+ T cells sorted from PBMCs, sampled 15 days after the yellow fever booster vaccination. Every receptor here comes from a man aged 30 to 45 who received the YFV17D yellow fever vaccine.

This clonotype was detected a few times. This chain uses TRBV6-6 with TRBJ2-1, with D uncertain. The CDR3 is 13 amino acids. Germline CDR1 MNHNY, CDR2 SVGAGI (reference sequence). The ends were cut back, 7 bases at V and 15 bases at J, with 22 bases in the middle. The DNA of the CDR3 is TGTGCCAGCAAATTTTCGACCTCAGGTCCTCTGTTCTTC. Protein product: CASKFSTSGPLFF.

In its sample, this clonotype was seen a few times. The rearrangement uses TRBV4-3 and TRBJ2-7; 7 nucleotides agree with TRBD2. The V gene's germline CDR1 is LGHNA and CDR2 YSLEER. V gave up 0 bases and J gave up 6 bases; unmatched junction bases: 8. There are 15 residues in the CDR3. This CDR3 reads CASSQDNSGMFEQYF. Here the CDR3 DNA reads TGCGCCAGCAGCCAAGATAACAGCGGGATGTTCGAGCAGTACTTC.

The sample holds many counts of this clonotype. The J gene is TRBJ2-5, the V gene TRBV20-1; D may be TRBD1 (5 bases). The V end was cut by 3 bases, the J end by 5 bases, with 13 bases between. Germline V gene data show CDR1 as DFQATT and CDR2 as SNEGSKA (reference sequence). This CDR3 comprises 13 residues. This CDR3 is CSASTGRVETQYF. As DNA, the CDR3 is TGCAGTGCTAGCACCGGCAGGGTGGAGACCCAGTACTTC.

The rearrangement uses TRBV3-1 and TRBJ2-3, with 10 bases matching TRBD2. V trimming: 2 bases; J trimming: 4 bases; junction bases outside the gene matches: 9. The length of the CDR3 is 17 residues. Germline V gene sequence: CDR1 LGHDT, CDR2 YNNKEL (reference sequence). The DNA of the CDR3 is TGTGCCAGCAGCCAACCCACTAGCGGGAAAAGTGCAGATACGCAGTATTTT. It codes for CASSQPTSGKSADTQYF.

This clonotype showed up just once. In DNA form, the CDR3 reads TGTGCCAGCAGCCGGGACACAGAAAACGAGCAGTTCTTC. Translation gives CASSRDTENEQFF. The V gene is TRBV5-6, the J gene TRBJ2-1, with D possibly matching TRBD1 (6 bases). This CDR3 has 13 residues. The germline V gene encodes CDR1 SGHDT and CDR2 YYEEEE. V was cut by 4 bases and J by 10 bases, with 15 bases left in between.

V usage is TRBV12-3 or TRBV12-4 and J usage is TRBJ2-7; no firm D call. The CDR3 is 14 amino acids. Trimming shortened V by 1 base and J by 2 bases, and 9 bases separated the two germline ends. In nucleotides, the CDR3 is TGTGCCAGCAGTTTAGGCCAGTCGGCCTACGAGCAGTACTTC. It translates to CASSLGQSAYEQYF.

This clonotype has at least ten counts. The V and J genes are TRBV11-1 and TRBJ2-7, with TRBD2 identical over 15 bases. CDR3 size: 19 residues. Germline lookup yields CDR1 SGHAT and CDR2 FQDESV (reference sequence). V gave up 5 bases and J gave up 2 bases; unmatched junction bases: 13. This chain's CDR3 is CASSNRGTSGRFVTYEQYF. DNA of the CDR3: TGTGCCAGCAGCAACCGAGGGACTAGCGGGAGGTTCGTAACCTACGAGCAGTACTTC.

This clonotype was seen many times. The rearrangement links TRBV12-3 or TRBV12-4 to TRBJ2-7; D ambiguous. The CDR3 is 14 residues long. V was pared by 4 bases and J by 0 bases, with 10 bases between. The DNA for the CDR3 is TGTGCCAGCAGTTGGGTCCCAAGCTCCTACGAGCAGTACTTC. Protein sequence: CASSWVPSSYEQYF.

The table lists this clonotype with a few counts. The J gene is TRBJ1-6, the V gene TRBV7-9, with D unresolved. The V end was cut by 4 bases, the J end by 8 bases, with 9 bases between. The CDR3 consists of 13 residues. Per germline, CDR1 SEHNR and CDR2 FQNEAQ (reference sequence). CDR3 coding DNA: TGTGCCAGCAGCTGGGCTCGAGATTCACCCCTCCACTTT. Protein product: CASSWARDSPLHF.

A note on this clonotype: Germline is not matched at one junction end, which may reflect a read error. The chain is built from TRBV20-1 and TRBJ2-3; D is perhaps TRBD1 (5 bases). The CDR3 spans 17 residues. The germline gives CDR1 DFQATT, CDR2 SNEGSKA (reference sequence). CDR3 in DNA: TGCTGTGCTCCAGGGCGGCTCTCAAGGACCGGGACAGATACGCAGTATTTT. It encodes CCAPGRLSRTGTDTQYF.

CDR3 residues: CSASGLNQPQHF. In nucleotides, the CDR3 is TGCAGTGCCTCCGGGCTCAATCAGCCCCAGCATTTT. This chain connects TRBV20-1 to TRBJ1-5, with unresolved D. V shed 6 bases and J shed 3 bases, with 9 bases lying between them. Germline V gene sequence: CDR1 DFQATT, CDR2 SNEGSKA (reference sequence). CDR3 length: 12 amino acids.

The sample holds many counts of this clonotype. The V and J genes are TRBV5-1 and TRBJ1-6; D unresolved. Germline CDR1 reads SGHRS; CDR2 reads YFSETQ. The CDR3 has 12 residues. Trimming removed 5 bases from V and 6 bases from J, with 6 bases in between. The CDR3 DNA reads TGCGCCAGCAGGGCCGTTAATTCACCCCTCCACTTT. Amino acids: CASRAVNSPLHF.

Details on this clonotype: At one of its ends the junction is not consistent with the germline gene, which may arise from a read error. The rearrangement joins TRBV12-3 or TRBV12-4 to TRBJ1-5; no clear D. The CDR3 has 12 residues. The CDR3 bases are TGTCCCAGCAGTTCCGGGCTACAGCCCCAGCATTTT. Translation gives CPSSSGLQPQHF.

This clonotype was recorded many times. The V call is TRBV7-2, the J call TRBJ2-7, with TRBD2 matching 8 bases. The CDR3 sequence is 16 residues long. Germline assignment: CDR1 SGHTA and CDR2 FQGNSA. Unmatched junction bases numbered 12, after V lost 5 bases and J lost 3 bases. CDR3 in amino acids: CASSPVFTSGNYEQYF. In DNA, the CDR3 is TGTGCCAGCAGCCCCGTGTTCACTAGCGGTAACTACGAGCAGTACTTC.

At least ten counts were recorded for this clonotype. The V and J genes are TRBV28 and TRBJ2-4; 12 bases fit TRBD2. This CDR3 region has 15 residues. Germline loops: CDR1 MDHEN, CDR2 SYDVKM. The V and J ends lost 3 bases and 15 bases, in that order; junction bases with no gene match: 12. The CDR3 bases are TGTGCCAGCAGTTTGGGGACTAGCGGGTTGAAGGGTCGGTACTTC. It is translated as CASSLGTSGLKGRYF.

This clonotype showed up just a few times. V usage is TRBV5-1 and J usage is TRBJ2-2, with a possible D match to TRBD2 (5 bases). Trimming stripped 5 bases from V and 0 bases from J, with 20 bases between. This CDR3 is built from 18 residues. Germline values: CDR1 SGHRS, CDR2 YFSETQ. DNA for the CDR3: TGCGCCAGCAGTTTGACTACCCGGTCTTATTCGAACACCGGGGAGCTGTTTTTT. The encoded protein is CASSLTTRSYSNTGELFF. The variable domain in full, completed from reference TRBV5-1 and TRBJ2-2, reads KAGVTQTPRYLIKTRGQQVTLSCSPISGHRSVSWYQQTPGQGLQFLFEYFSETQRNKGNFPGRFSGRQFSNSRSEMNVSTLELGDSALYLCASSLTTRSYSNTGELFFGEGSRLTVL.

There are many counts of this clonotype. This CDR3 is CASSRTTDTQYF. In DNA form, the CDR3 reads TGTGCCAGCAGCCGAACTACAGATACGCAGTATTTT. The chain is built from TRBV7-9 and TRBJ2-3; D ambiguous. This CDR3 is built from 12 residues. Germline lookup yields CDR1 SEHNR and CDR2 FQNEAQ (reference sequence). The germline V and J ends were trimmed by 5 bases and 3 bases, with 6 bases remaining between them. The complete variable domain, with remaining parts taken from reference TRBV7-9 and TRBJ2-3, reads DTGVSQNPRHKITKRGQNVTFRCDPISEHNRLYWYRQTLGQGPEFLTYFQNEAQLEKSRLLSDRFSAERPKGSFSTLEIQRTEQGDSAMYLCASSRTTDTQYFGPGTRLTVL.

This clonotype was seen ten or more times. The genes are TRBV7-9 and TRBJ2-7; 14 bases are a match to TRBD2. The V gene end was trimmed by 5 bases and the J gene end by 2 bases; junction bases not matched to a gene: 5. The germline V gene has CDR1 SEHNR and CDR2 FQNEAQ (reference sequence). The CDR3 spans 16 residues. CDR3 coding DNA: TGTGCCAGCAGCGGCGGACTAGCGGGAGGAACCTACGAGCAGTACTTC. It specifies CASSGGLAGGTYEQYF.

This clonotype was counted at least ten times. CDR3 loop: CASSLGISPIQYF. The DNA of the CDR3 is TGTGCCAGCAGTTTAGGTATATCGCCTATTCAGTACTTC. The V and J genes are TRBV12-3 or TRBV12-4 and TRBJ2-4; D call uncertain. CDR3 length equals 13 residues. Trimming cost V 1 base and J 10 bases, with 11 bases left between them.

This chain connects TRBV4-3 to TRBJ2-7; 8 bases align to TRBD2. Trimming removed 3 bases from V and 1 base from J; junction bases left unmatched: 8. This CDR3 is 16 amino acids long. Germline V gives CDR1 LGHNA, CDR2 YSLEER. CDR3 in DNA: TGCGCCAGCAGCCAGGGAGCGGGAGTCGGTTCCTACGAGCAGTACTTC. Encoded protein: CASSQGAGVGSYEQYF.

The table lists this clonotype with a few counts. The chain combines TRBV27 with TRBJ2-5; TRBD1 matches 8 bases. Losses at the gene ends were 5 bases for V and 7 bases for J; bases not matched to a gene: 12. Looked up from germline, CDR1 is MNHEY and CDR2 is SMNVEV (reference sequence). This CDR3 contains 15 residues. The CDR3 spells CASSIGQGFKATQYF. DNA of the CDR3: TGTGCCAGCAGTATCGGACAGGGTTTTAAGGCGACCCAGTACTTC.